The 5 T cell receptor beta chains presented below share a single source sample, sequenced in a study of T cells in Graves' hyperthyroidism and ophthalmopathy. TCR beta CDR3 sequences were amplified from RNA transcripts. A first-round RT-PCR of the TCR CDR3 used the HTBI primer set. Using its own MiXCR run on the multiplex PCR reads, TCRdb lists one record per CDR3 protein. The repertoire holds 350,000 to 400,000 distinct CDR3 sequences, with 19% as singletons. The specimen was blood. The receptor set was obtained from a woman younger than 35 with Graves' hyperthyroidism.

This clonotype was seen repeatedly, ten times or more. This chain joins TRBV6-5 and TRBJ2-7; D is possibly TRBD1 or TRBD2 (5 bases each). Germline V gene data show CDR1 as MNHEY and CDR2 as SVGAGI. The V and J ends lost 2 bases and 6 bases respectively, with 14 bases between them. This CDR3 is built from 14 residues. CDR3 region: CASSYRGDWREQYF. CDR3 bases: TGTGCCAGCAGTTACCGGGGCGATTGGCGCGAGCAGTACTTC.

This rearrangement joins TRBV6-1 to TRBJ1-1; 8 bases match TRBD1. The CDR3 runs 15 residues. Per germline, CDR1 MNHNS and CDR2 SASEGT. V lost 6 bases and J lost 1; bases outside the gene matches: 7. CDR3 in amino acids: CASRVRQGSNTEAFF. CDR3 DNA sequence: TGTGCCAGCAGAGTACGACAGGGGTCGAACACTGAAGCTTTCTTT.

This clonotype has at least ten counts. The chain couples TRBV29-1 to TRBJ1-1; no clear D. The CDR3 covers 13 residues. Germline CDR1 and CDR2: SQVTM and ANQGSEA. V lost 2 bases and J 2 bases, leaving 9 bases between the germline ends. The CDR3 bases are TGCAGCGTTGAAAGGCAGCTAAACACTGAAGCTTTCTTT. As protein: CSVERQLNTEAFF. The entire variable domain, with the rest obtained from reference TRBV29-1 and TRBJ1-1, is as follows: SAVISQKPSRDICQRGTSLTIQCQVDSQVTMMFWYRQQPGQSLTLIATANQGSEATYESGFVIDKFPISRPNLTFSTLTVSNMSPEDSSIYLCSVERQLNTEAFFGQGTRLTVV.

The table lists this clonotype with a few counts. The chain joins TRBV25-1 to TRBJ1-1; TRBD1 is a possible D gene (5 bases). This CDR3 comprises 13 residues. V lost 1 base and J lost 6, with 9 bases in between. Per germline, CDR1 MGHDK and CDR2 SYGVNS. CDR3 in DNA: TGTGCCAGCAGTGAATGGGGCGTCTCTGAAGCTTTCTTT. Its protein is CASSEWGVSEAFF.

V usage is TRBV5-1 and J usage is TRBJ2-5; 9 bases line up with TRBD2. V shed 2 bases, J shed 2 bases, and the junction held 4 bases outside the gene matches. In germline, CDR1 is SGHRS, CDR2 YFSETQ. The CDR3 totals 15 residues. CDR3 in DNA: TGCGCCAGCAGCTTTAGCGGGGGAAAACAAGAGACCCAGTACTTC. Translating gives CASSFSGGKQETQYF.